One sample yielded the 24 T cell receptor beta chains listed below, sequenced in a study of vaccination and CD4 T cells after COVID-19. The Oncomine TCR Beta short-read assay was applied to DNA of cultured CD4+ T cells. MiXCR, applied by TCRdb to the PCR reads, yields one record per CDR3 protein. The sample lists 13,000 or so distinct CDR3 sequences; approximately 40% were seen once. No antigen is known for these receptors. Described treatment: roughly 11-day PBMC culture with coronavirus spike peptide pools or control peptides (ViraFEST assay). What was sequenced was CD4+ T cells from blood, cultured in vitro. The source is a human donor who had recovered from COVID-19.

The genes are TRBV5-8 and TRBJ1-2; D might be TRBD1 (5 bases). V lost 4 bases and J 4 bases, leaving 5 bases between the germline ends. Germline assignment: CDR1 SGHTS and CDR2 YDEGEE. CDR3 length: 11 amino acids. The chain's CDR3 is CASSGGYGYTF. The CDR3 bases are TGTGCCAGCAGCGGGGGCTATGGCTACACCTTC.

The chain combines TRBV2 with TRBJ1-5; 8 nucleotides agree with TRBD1. Germline CDR1 is SNHLY and CDR2 is FYNNEI. The J segment lost 3 bases and the V segment lost 6 bases, leaving 7 bases of the junction unmatched. This CDR3 is 15 amino acids long. CDR3 amino acids: CASRRQGSHNQPQHF. The CDR3, as DNA: TGTGCCAGCAGAAGACAGGGGTCCCACAATCAGCCCCAGCATTTT.

The chain recombines TRBV3-1 with TRBJ2-6; D may be TRBD2 (5 bases). The CDR3 runs to 15 residues. Trimming shortened V by 4 bases and J by 1 base, and 8 bases separated the two germline ends. The germline V gene encodes CDR1 LGHDT and CDR2 YNNKEL (reference sequence). The CDR3 region is CASSLSGSGANVLTF. For the CDR3, the DNA is TGTGCCAGCAGCCTCTCGGGGTCTGGGGCCAACGTCCTGACTTTC.

This clonotype was observed a handful of times. This sequence joins TRBV29-1 and TRBJ2-3; D remains unclear. V lost 7 bases to trimming and J lost 0 bases, with 11 bases between them. The length of the CDR3 is 13 residues. The germline CDR1 and CDR2 sequences are SQVTM and ANQGSEA. Written as DNA, the CDR3 is TGCAGCGCCTGTAGTATGAGCACAGATACGCAGTATTTT. It is translated as CSACSMSTDTQYF.

This clonotype was counted a few times. This chain joins TRBV27 and TRBJ2-1; D might be TRBD2 (6 bases). Germline V lookup: CDR1 MNHEY, CDR2 SMNVEV (reference sequence). The CDR3 is 13 amino acids. Trimming removed 6 bases at V and 6 bases at J, with 12 bases between. The CDR3 is CASSLMRGNEQFF. The CDR3 nucleotides read TGTGCCAGCAGCCTAATGCGGGGCAATGAGCAGTTCTTC.

This chain joins TRBV10-3 and TRBJ2-3; no clear D. In germline, CDR1 is ENHRY, CDR2 SYGVKD. CDR3 length equals 15 residues. V was trimmed by 2 bases and J by 0 bases, leaving 9 bases between them. CDR3 amino acids: CAISERGLSTDTQYF. The CDR3 DNA is TGTGCCATCAGTGAGAGAGGATTAAGCACAGATACGCAGTATTTT.

The V call is TRBV2, the J call TRBJ2-5; 7 bases align to TRBD1. CDR3 length equals 14 residues. With 8 bases clipped from V and 4 bases from J, the junction kept 10 bases outside the gene matches. Germline CDR1 and CDR2: SNHLY and FYNNEI. CDR3 amino acids: CASLLRGSGETQYF. In DNA, the CDR3 is TGTGCCAGCCTTCTCAGGGGGAGCGGAGAGACCCAGTACTTC. Combining the CDR3 with reference TRBV2 and TRBJ2-5 gives the whole variable domain EPEVTQTPSHQVTQMGQEVILRCVPISNHLYFYWYRQILGQKVEFLVSFYNNEISEKSEIFDDQFSVERPDGSNFTLKIRSTKLEDSAMYFCASLLRGSGETQYFGPGTRLLVL.

The gene calls are TRBV7-8 and TRBJ1-5; 9 bases fit TRBD1. CDR3 length equals 15 residues. CDR1 is SGHVS and CDR2 is FQNEAQ in the germline V gene. The junction had 8 bases not matched to a gene; V was cut back by 7 bases and J by 4 bases. The CDR3 DNA reads as TGTGCCAGCAAAAAAACAGGGGGCTTTAATCAGCCCCAGCATTTT. This encodes CASKKTGGFNQPQHF.

This clonotype was counted only a few times. The CDR3 loop is CASSLERQGFYGYTF. The CDR3 DNA follows: TGTGCCAGCAGCTTAGAAAGACAGGGCTTTTATGGCTACACCTTC. This chain links TRBV7-2 with TRBJ1-2; 7 positions agree with TRBD1. V gave up 1 base and J gave up 5 bases; unmatched junction bases: 7. Germline V gene data show CDR1 as SGHTA and CDR2 as FQGNSA. The CDR3 is made up of 15 amino acids.

This chain connects TRBV18 to TRBJ2-3; no clear D. This CDR3 spans 14 amino acids. The V end lost 8 bases, the J end lost 0 bases, and 12 bases lay between the germline ends. CDR1 is KGHSH, CDR2 LQKENI, per germline. The CDR3 DNA reads TGTGCCAGCACTTCCGGGTCCAGCACAGATACGCAGTATTTT. This sequence encodes CASTSGSSTDTQYF.

The J gene is TRBJ2-2, the V gene TRBV6-2 or TRBV6-3; D is unresolved. The CDR3 runs to 14 residues. The germline V gene has CDR1 MNHEY and CDR2 SVGEGT. Trimming stripped 9 bases from V and 4 bases from J, with 15 bases between. CDR3 amino acids: CASRKTVSTGELFF. CDR3 nucleotide sequence: TGTGCCAGTCGGAAAACAGTGTCCACCGGGGAGCTGTTTTTT.

This rearrangement joins TRBV7-2 to TRBJ2-7; D not certain. Germline V gene sequence: CDR1 SGHTA, CDR2 FQGNSA. V was trimmed by 3 bases and J by 2 bases, leaving 14 bases between them. This CDR3 comprises 15 residues. CDR3: CASSFQLTATYEQYF. CDR3 nucleotide sequence: TGTGCCAGCAGCTTCCAGTTGACGGCGACCTACGAGCAGTACTTC.

In its sample, this clonotype was seen a few times. The chain is built from TRBV29-1 and TRBJ2-2; D uncertain. Germline values: CDR1 SQVTM, CDR2 ANQGSEA. This CDR3 spans 13 amino acids. V gave up 5 bases and J gave up 6 bases, with 13 bases separating them. The CDR3 coding sequence is TGCAGCGTTAAGCTAGATTGGGCCGGGGAGCTGTTTTTT. This codes for CSVKLDWAGELFF.

V and J are TRBV6-4 and TRBJ1-3; D unclear. The CDR3 contains 14 residues. The germline V and J ends were trimmed by 9 bases and 0 bases, with 12 bases remaining between them. Looked up from germline, CDR1 is MRHNA and CDR2 is SNTAGT. CDR3 residues: CARPRSPSGNTIYF. The CDR3 DNA reads TGTGCCAGGCCACGTAGCCCCTCTGGAAACACCATATATTTT.

V and J are TRBV20-1 and TRBJ1-5, with D possibly TRBD1 on 6 matching bases. Trimming pared 3 bases from V and 0 bases from J, leaving 15 bases between. The CDR3 has 16 residues. CDR1 DFQATT and CDR2 SNEGSKA come from the germline V gene (reference sequence). CDR3 amino acids: CSASFGQHFSNQPQHF. The CDR3 coding sequence is TGCAGTGCTAGCTTCGGACAGCACTTTAGCAATCAGCCCCAGCATTTT.

This clonotype has only one observation. This chain links TRBV27 with TRBJ2-2, with D hard to call. Germline V gene lookup returns CDR1 MNHEY and CDR2 SMNVEV (reference sequence). Trimming shortened V by 3 bases and J by 4 bases, and 3 bases separated the two germline ends. This CDR3 contains 12 residues. CDR3 amino acids: CASSFFTGELFF. The CDR3 DNA is TGTGCCAGCAGTTTTTTCACCGGGGAGCTGTTTTTT.

The chain has TRBV7-3 and TRBJ2-1; 7 nucleotides line up with TRBD1. The CDR3 totals 15 residues. The V segment lost 2 bases and the J segment 5 bases; nucleotides outside the gene matches: 6. CDR1 is SGHTA and CDR2 is FQGTGA in the germline V gene. CDR3 DNA: TGTGCCAGCAGCTTACCGGGACAGAAAAACAATGAGCAGTTCTTC. Translated, it gives CASSLPGQKNNEQFF.

This rearrangement joins TRBV2 to TRBJ1-5; D remains ambiguous. The ends were cut back, 9 bases at V and 0 bases at J, with 18 bases in the middle. This CDR3 is built from 16 residues. Germline CDR1 reads SNHLY; CDR2 reads FYNNEI. The CDR3 DNA reads as TGTGCCAGAGCAGTCTATGCAGCAGATAGCAATCAGCCCCAGCATTTT. Translation: CARAVYAADSNQPQHF.

V usage is TRBV6-5 and J usage is TRBJ1-1; tentative D call: TRBD1 (5 bases). The CDR3 runs to 15 residues. Germline V lookup: CDR1 MNHEY, CDR2 SVGAGI. The germline V and J ends were trimmed by 0 bases and 5 bases, with 13 bases remaining between them. The DNA for the CDR3 is TGTGCCAGCAGTTACTCGCAAAAGGGGAGGACTGAAGCTTTCTTT. Translating gives CASSYSQKGRTEAFF.

The chain joins TRBV27 to TRBJ1-5; D might be TRBD1 (6 bases). From germline, CDR1 is MNHEY and CDR2 SMNVEV (reference sequence). V lost 2 bases, J lost 15 bases, and 17 bases lay in between. The CDR3 runs 13 residues. In DNA, the CDR3 is TGTGCCAGCAGTTTAACTCCCCGGGACATTTCGCATTTT. Its translation: CASSLTPRDISHF.

The chain joins TRBV11-2 to TRBJ2-7; TRBD1 matches 7 bases. V was clipped by 0 bases and J by 5 bases; unmatched bases: 7. The CDR3 extends over 15 amino acids. CDR1 and CDR2 (germline): SGHAT, FQNNGV. In DNA form, the CDR3 reads TGTGCCAGCAGCTTAGACGGGACAGAAGGGAACGAGCAGTACTTC. This sequence encodes CASSLDGTEGNEQYF.

This clonotype was recorded a few times. The rearrangement joins TRBV6-1 to TRBJ2-3; D gene ambiguous. Trimming removed 6 bases at V and 3 bases at J, with 4 bases between. CDR3 length: 11 residues. CDR1 is MNHNS, CDR2 SASEGT, per germline. This chain's CDR3 is CASSLTDTQYF. The CDR3 nucleotides read TGTGCCAGCAGCTTGACAGATACGCAGTATTTT.

The genes are TRBV27 and TRBJ2-1; 9 bases are a match to TRBD2. CDR3 size: 15 residues. Trimming at V came to 2 bases and at J to 4 bases, leaving 3 bases not matched to a gene. Germline-derived CDR1 and CDR2 are MNHEY and SMNVEV (reference sequence). The CDR3: CASSLGAGGYNEQFF. The CDR3 region has the DNA TGTGCCAGCAGTTTAGGAGCGGGAGGATACAATGAGCAGTTCTTC.

The chain carries TRBV7-8 and TRBJ1-1; D is perhaps TRBD1 (6 bases). V was clipped by 2 bases and J by 3 bases, with 19 bases between them. CDR1 and CDR2 (germline): SGHVS, FQNEAQ. This CDR3 is 17 amino acids long. CDR3 nucleotides: TGTGCCAGCAGCTTATTACTGTCGAGCGGGACATACACTGAAGCTTTCTTT. As protein: CASSLLLSSGTYTEAFF.